This TCR beta chain was sequenced in a study of cytomegalovirus exposure and HLA in healthy donors. General study points: What a later analysis showed was that several of the most significant clusters appeared linked to common viral pathogens. As a later analysis revealed, the rate of TCR association differed by HLA locus, with DRB1 most and HLA-C fewest. No immune exposure information besides CMV serostatus was available.

A word on this clone: No antigen is known for it.

The PCR ran on 60 Vbeta and 13 Jbeta primers. Profiling relied on immunoSEQ multiplex PCR, and the TCRdb table lists in-frame clones only, not all of them. The sample has some 200,000 clones, roughly 78% seen once. V lost 0 bases and J 0 bases, leaving 9 bases between the germline ends. The CDR3 length is 16 residues. Germline-derived CDR1 and CDR2 are LGHNA and YSLEER. V and J are TRBV4-3 and TRBJ2-4; D possibly corresponds to TRBD2 (6 bases). This receptor was taken from a girl under 18 in good health and CMV-seropositive. Sequenced material: PBMCs. In nucleotides, the CDR3 is TGCGCCAGCAGCCAAGATTGGGGGGTAGCCAAAAACATTCAGTACTTC. Translated: CASSQDWGVAKNIQYF.